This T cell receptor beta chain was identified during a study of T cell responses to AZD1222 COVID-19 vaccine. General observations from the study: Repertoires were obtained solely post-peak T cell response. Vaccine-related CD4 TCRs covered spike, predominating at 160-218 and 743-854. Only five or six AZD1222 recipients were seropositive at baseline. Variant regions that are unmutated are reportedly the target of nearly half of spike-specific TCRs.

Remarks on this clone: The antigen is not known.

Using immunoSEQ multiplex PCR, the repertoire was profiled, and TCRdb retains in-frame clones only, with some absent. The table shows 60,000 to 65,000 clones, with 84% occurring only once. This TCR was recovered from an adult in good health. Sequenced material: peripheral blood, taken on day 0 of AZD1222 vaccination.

In nucleotides, the CDR3 is TGTGCCATCAGCCACGACAGGGGCGATGAAGATACGCAGTATTTT. Encoded protein: CAISHDRGDEDTQYF. V and J are TRBV10-3 and TRBJ2-3; 8 bases are a match to TRBD1. CDR1 is ENHRY and CDR2 is SYGVKD in the germline V gene. The CDR3 extends over 15 amino acids. Trimming removed 6 bases from V and 5 bases from J; junction bases left unmatched: 10.